This TCR beta chain was recovered during a study of siplizumab effects on memory and regulatory T cells. Study-wide findings and caveats: A naive or memory phenotype could not be assigned to roughly 80-95% of the proliferating CD4+ or CD8+ clones. Confirmation was lacking for the suppressive function of proliferating Tregs derived from siplizumab cultures. Memory T cells appeared less diverse than naive cells, which seemed to contribute substantially to alloresponse.

Note on this clone: Antigen specificity is unknown.

TCRdb's table, derived via immunoSEQ multiplex PCR, lists solely in-frame clones and lacks some. The sample has roughly 69,000 clones, roughly 85% seen once; the top ten hold roughly 3.8%. The sequenced sample was memory CD4+ T cells sorted from blood. This clonotype originated in a human donor in good health.

The CDR3 here is CASSYLRGYGYTF. Written as DNA, the CDR3 is TGTGCCAGCAGTTACCTAAGGGGCTATGGCTACACCTTC. This sequence joins TRBV6-5 and TRBJ1-2, with D tentatively TRBD1 (5 bases). CDR3 length: 13 residues. The germline gives CDR1 MNHEY, CDR2 SVGAGI. V gave up 2 bases and J gave up 4 bases, with 8 bases separating them.